This TCR beta chain was identified during a study of CD8+CD57+ T cells in acquired aplastic anemia. Across the whole study: 3 to 3.5 ug was the average amount of DNA from sorted CD4+ and CD8+ cells. Study results and limitations: Overlapping CD8+ CDR3 repertoires of patients and controls contained under 35 shared sequences.

As regards this clonotype: The antigen is not known.

It was genomic DNA that served as the template for profiling TCR beta VDJ and CDR3. TCRdb reprocessed the reads with MiXCR, giving one entry per CDR3 protein. Of around 200,000 distinct CDR3 sequences in the sample, under 65% were seen once. The J segment lost 8 bases and the V segment lost 4 bases, leaving 6 bases of the junction unmatched. CDR1 is SQVTM, CDR2 ANQGSEA, per germline. The CDR3 is 13 residues long. The chain links TRBV29-1 to TRBJ1-4, with 8 bases identical to TRBD1. This clonotype was obtained from a human donor in good health. Material for sequencing was sorted CD4+, CD8+, or CD8+CD57+ T cells (not recorded which) from PBMCs. In nucleotides, the CDR3 is TGCAGCGTTGCCGGACAGGGAGGAGAAAAACTGTTTTTT. It translates to CSVAGQGGEKLFF. The full variable domain, in which reference TRBV29-1 and TRBJ1-4 provide the parts outside the CDR3, is SAVISQKPSRDICQRGTSLTIQCQVDSQVTMMFWYRQQPGQSLTLIATANQGSEATYESGFVIDKFPISRPNLTFSTLTVSNMSPEDSSIYLCSVAGQGGEKLFFGSGTQLSVL.